This TCR beta chain emerged from a study of T cells expressing NK-cell markers. Reprocessing the 5' RACE reads, TCRdb reports a single entry for every CDR3 protein and omits DNA. This table holds about 160,000 distinct CDR3 sequences. CDR3 length: 14 amino acids. The germline gives CDR1 MGHRA, CDR2 YSYEKL. This TCR derives from a woman between 18 and 70 years old in good health. Input material: blood T cells: a sorted CD56 or NKG2C T cell subset, CD4+ or CD8+ T cells, or bulk PBMC T cells (not recorded which). The gene calls are TRBV4-1 and TRBJ2-7; TCRdb returns TRBD2, unconfirmable since there is no DNA. CDR3 sequence reads: CASSQGGSGGQQYF.